This TCR beta chain is drawn from a study of T cells in Graves' hyperthyroidism and ophthalmopathy. This CDR3 comprises 15 residues. Looked up from germline, CDR1 is LGHNT and CDR2 is FRNRAP. V lost 1 base and J 3 bases, leaving 12 bases between the germline ends. This clonotype was seen many times. TCR beta CDR3 regions were amplified from RNA. The TCR CDR3 first-round RT-PCR relied on the HTBI primer set. TCRdb re-called the multiplex PCR reads through MiXCR, storing one row per CDR3 protein. This sample has 600,000 or so distinct CDR3 sequences; about 14% occur once, and the top ten carry 12%. The J gene is TRBJ2-5, the V gene TRBV12-5; a weak D match, TRBD1 (5 bases). The origin of this receptor is a woman between 50 and 59 years old with Graves' ophthalmopathy. Sequencing input: blood. The chain's CDR3 is CASGLGQGGEETQYF. The CDR3 bases are TGTGCTAGTGGTTTGGGCCAGGGTGGTGAAGAGACCCAGTACTTC. Combining the CDR3 with reference TRBV12-5 and TRBJ2-5 gives the whole variable domain DARVTQTPRHKVTEMGQEVTMRCQPILGHNTVFWYRQTMMQGLELLAYFRNRAPLDDSGMPKDRFSAEMPDATLATLKIQPSEPRDSAVYFCASGLGQGGEETQYFGPGTRLLVL.